This T cell receptor (beta chain) was recovered during a study of blood T cells in healthy people across ages. V was pared by 5 bases and J by 6 bases, with 12 bases of the junction left unmatched. This CDR3 is 15 amino acids long. Germline assignment: CDR1 SGHAT and CDR2 FQNNGV. A sample-barcoded 5' primer and a J-beta primer mix were used in a second PCR of roughly 7 to 11 cycles. Using its own MiXCR run on the 5' RACE reads, TCRdb lists one record per CDR3 protein. This table holds 1.8 million or so distinct CDR3 sequences, 30% to 40% found once. To note about this clonotype: The antigen is undetermined.

Study results and caveats: It was found that TCR beta diversity correlated strongly with the percentage of naive T cells. Donor CMV status, an unknown factor, possibly confounded changes in expanded clonotypes. Donors of long life had a larger count of naive CD4+ cells and greater diversity than aged donors.

The sample, about 10 milliliters of peripheral blood, was drawn from each donor. V gene TRBV11-2 combines with J gene TRBJ1-2; 7 nucleotides match TRBD1. The receptor was isolated from a human donor in good health. The sequenced sample was blood. Here the CDR3 DNA reads TGTGCCAGCAGCCACAATGTCCCAAGGGGGCATGGCTACACCTTC. This translates into CASSHNVPRGHGYTF.